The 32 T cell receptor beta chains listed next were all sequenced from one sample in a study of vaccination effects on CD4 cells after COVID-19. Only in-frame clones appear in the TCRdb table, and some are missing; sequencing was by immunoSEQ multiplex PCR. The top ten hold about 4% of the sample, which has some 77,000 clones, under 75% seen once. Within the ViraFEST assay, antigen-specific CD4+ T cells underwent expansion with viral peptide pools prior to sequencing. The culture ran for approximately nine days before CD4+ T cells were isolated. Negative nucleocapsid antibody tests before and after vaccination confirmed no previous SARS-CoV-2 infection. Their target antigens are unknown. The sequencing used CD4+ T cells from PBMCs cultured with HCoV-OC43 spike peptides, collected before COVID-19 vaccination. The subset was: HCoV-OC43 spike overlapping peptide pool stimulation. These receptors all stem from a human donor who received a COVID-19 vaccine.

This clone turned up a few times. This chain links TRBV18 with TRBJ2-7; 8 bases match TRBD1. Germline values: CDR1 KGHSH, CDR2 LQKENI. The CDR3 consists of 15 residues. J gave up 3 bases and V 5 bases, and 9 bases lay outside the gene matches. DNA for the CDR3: TGTGCCAGCTCAGGACCAGGGGGCTCCCTCTACGAGCAGTACGTC. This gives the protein CASSGPGGSLYEQYV.

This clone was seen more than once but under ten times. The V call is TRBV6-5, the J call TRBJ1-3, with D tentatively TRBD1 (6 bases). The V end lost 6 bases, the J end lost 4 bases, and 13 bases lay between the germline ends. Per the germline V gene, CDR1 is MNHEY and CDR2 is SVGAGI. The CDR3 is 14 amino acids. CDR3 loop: CASRKQGSGNTIYF. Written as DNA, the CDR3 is TGTGCCAGCAGGAAACAGGGATCAGGAAACACCATATATTTT.

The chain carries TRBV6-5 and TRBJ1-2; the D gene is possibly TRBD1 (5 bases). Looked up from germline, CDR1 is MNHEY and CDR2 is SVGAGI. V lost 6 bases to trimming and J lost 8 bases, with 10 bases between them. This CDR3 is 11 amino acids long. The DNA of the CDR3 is TGTGCCAGCAGAGGCAGGGACGGCTACACCTTC. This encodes CASRGRDGYTF.

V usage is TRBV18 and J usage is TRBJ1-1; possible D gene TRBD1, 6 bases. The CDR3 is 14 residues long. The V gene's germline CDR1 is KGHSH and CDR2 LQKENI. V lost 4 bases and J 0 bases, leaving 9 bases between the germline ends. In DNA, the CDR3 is TGTGCCAGCTCACAGGACAGCCTGAACACTGAAGCTTTCTTT. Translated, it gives CASSQDSLNTEAFF.

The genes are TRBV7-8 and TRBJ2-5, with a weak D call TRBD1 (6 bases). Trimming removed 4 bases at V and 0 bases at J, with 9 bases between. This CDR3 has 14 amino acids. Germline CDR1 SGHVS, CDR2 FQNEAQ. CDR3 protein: CASSSGTYQETQYF. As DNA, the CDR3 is TGTGCCAGCAGCTCTGGGACATACCAAGAGACCCAGTACTTC.

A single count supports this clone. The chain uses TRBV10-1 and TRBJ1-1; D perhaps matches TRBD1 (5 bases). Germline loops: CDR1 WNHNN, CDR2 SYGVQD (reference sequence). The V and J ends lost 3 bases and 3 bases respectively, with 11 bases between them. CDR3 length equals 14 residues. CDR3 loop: CASSDPGRDTEAFF. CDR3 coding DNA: TGCGCCAGCAGTGATCCAGGGAGGGACACTGAAGCTTTCTTT.

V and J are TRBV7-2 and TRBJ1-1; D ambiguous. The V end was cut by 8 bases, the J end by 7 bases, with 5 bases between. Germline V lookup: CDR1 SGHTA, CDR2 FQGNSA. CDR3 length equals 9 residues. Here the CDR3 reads CASGYEAFF. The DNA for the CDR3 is TGTGCCAGCGGGTATGAAGCTTTCTTT.

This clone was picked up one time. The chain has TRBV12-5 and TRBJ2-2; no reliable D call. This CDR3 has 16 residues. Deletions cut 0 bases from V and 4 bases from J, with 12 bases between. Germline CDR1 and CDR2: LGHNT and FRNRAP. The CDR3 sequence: CASGLVPLFSTGELFF. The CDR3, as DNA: TGTGCTAGTGGTTTGGTACCGTTGTTTAGCACCGGGGAGCTGTTTTTT.

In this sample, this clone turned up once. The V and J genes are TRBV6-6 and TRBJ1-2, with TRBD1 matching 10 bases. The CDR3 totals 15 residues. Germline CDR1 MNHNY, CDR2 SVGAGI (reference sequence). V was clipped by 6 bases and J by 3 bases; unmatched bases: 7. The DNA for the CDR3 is TGTGCCAGCAGCCGGGGACAGGGGCCATACTATGGCTACACCTTC. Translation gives CASSRGQGPYYGYTF.

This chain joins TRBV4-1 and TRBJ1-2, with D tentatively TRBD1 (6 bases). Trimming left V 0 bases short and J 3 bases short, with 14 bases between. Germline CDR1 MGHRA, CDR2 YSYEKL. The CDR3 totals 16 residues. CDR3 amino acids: CASSQDGQGSDYGYTF. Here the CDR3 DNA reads TGCGCCAGCAGCCAAGATGGGCAGGGGTCCGACTATGGCTACACCTTC.

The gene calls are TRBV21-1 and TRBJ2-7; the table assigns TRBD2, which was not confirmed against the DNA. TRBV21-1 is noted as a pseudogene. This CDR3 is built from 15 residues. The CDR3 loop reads CASSKVKWSVGEQYV. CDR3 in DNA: TGTGCCAGCAGCAAAGTGAAGTGGTCGGTCGGCGAGCAGTACGTC.

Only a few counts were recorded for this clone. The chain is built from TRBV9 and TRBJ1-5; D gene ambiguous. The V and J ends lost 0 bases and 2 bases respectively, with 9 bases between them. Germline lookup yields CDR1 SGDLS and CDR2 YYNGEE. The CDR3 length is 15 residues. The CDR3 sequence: CASSVDAVGNQPQHF. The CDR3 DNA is TGTGCCAGCAGCGTAGATGCCGTTGGCAATCAGCCCCAGCATTTT.

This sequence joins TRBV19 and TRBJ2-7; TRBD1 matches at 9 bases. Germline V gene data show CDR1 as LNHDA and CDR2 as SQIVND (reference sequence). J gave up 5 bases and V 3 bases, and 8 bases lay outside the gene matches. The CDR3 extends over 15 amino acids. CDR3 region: CASSITSGTGNEQYV. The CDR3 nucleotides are TGTGCCAGTAGTATTACCTCCGGGACAGGGAACGAGCAGTACGTC.

The CDR3 sequence: CASSLAGGPLTGELFF. In DNA form, the CDR3 reads TGTGCCAGCAGTCTAGCGGGGGGGCCTCTAACCGGGGAGCTGTTTTTT. The chain carries TRBV7-2 and TRBJ2-2; TRBD2 matches at 12 bases. Per the germline V gene, CDR1 is SGHTA and CDR2 is FQGNSA. After removal of 6 bases from V and 5 bases from J, the junction contained 7 bases not matched to a gene. This CDR3 is built from 16 residues.

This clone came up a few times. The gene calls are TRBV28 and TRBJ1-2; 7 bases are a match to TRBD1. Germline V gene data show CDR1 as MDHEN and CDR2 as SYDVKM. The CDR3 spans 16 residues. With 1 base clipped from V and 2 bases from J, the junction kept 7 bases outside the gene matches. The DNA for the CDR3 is TGTGCCAGCAGTTTATCATCAGGGGGGTGGAACTATGGCTACACCTTC. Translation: CASSLSSGGWNYGYTF.

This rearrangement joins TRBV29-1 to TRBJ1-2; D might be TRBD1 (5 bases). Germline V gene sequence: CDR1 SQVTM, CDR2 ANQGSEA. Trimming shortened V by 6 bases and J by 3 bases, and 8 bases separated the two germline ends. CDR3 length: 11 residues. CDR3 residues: CSVGGDYGYTF. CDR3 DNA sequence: TGCAGCGTCGGGGGGGACTATGGCTACACCTTC.

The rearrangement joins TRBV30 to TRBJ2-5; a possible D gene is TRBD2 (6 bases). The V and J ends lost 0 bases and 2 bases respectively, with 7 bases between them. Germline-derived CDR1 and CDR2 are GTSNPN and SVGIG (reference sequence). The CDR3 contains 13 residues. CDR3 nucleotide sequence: TGTGCCTGGAGTGTACTAGCACAAGAGACCCAGTACTTC. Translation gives CAWSVLAQETQYF. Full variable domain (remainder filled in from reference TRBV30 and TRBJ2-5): SQTIHQWPATLVQPVGSPLSLECTVEGTSNPNLYWYRQAAGRGLQLLFYSVGIGQISSEVPQNLSASRPQDRQFILSSKKLLLSDSGFYLCAWSVLAQETQYFGPGTRLLVL.

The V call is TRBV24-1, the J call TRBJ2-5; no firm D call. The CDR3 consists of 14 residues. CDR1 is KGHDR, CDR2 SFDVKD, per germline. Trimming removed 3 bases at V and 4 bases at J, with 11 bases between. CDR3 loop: CATSDPWAGETQYF. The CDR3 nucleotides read TGTGCCACCAGTGATCCCTGGGCAGGAGAGACCCAGTACTTC.

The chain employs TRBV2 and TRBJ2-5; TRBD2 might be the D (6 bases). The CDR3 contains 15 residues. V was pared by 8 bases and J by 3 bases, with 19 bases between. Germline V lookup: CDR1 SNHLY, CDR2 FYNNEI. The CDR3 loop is CASLRSRGPEETQYF. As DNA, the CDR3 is TGTGCCAGCCTCCGCTCGCGGGGCCCCGAAGAGACCCAGTACTTC.

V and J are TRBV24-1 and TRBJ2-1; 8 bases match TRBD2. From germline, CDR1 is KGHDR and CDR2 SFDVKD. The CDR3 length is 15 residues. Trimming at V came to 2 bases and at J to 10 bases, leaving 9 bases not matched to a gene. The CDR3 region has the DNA TGTGCCACCAGTGATTCGCGGGCCGGGGGGGCGGAGCAGTTCTTC. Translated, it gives CATSDSRAGGAEQFF.

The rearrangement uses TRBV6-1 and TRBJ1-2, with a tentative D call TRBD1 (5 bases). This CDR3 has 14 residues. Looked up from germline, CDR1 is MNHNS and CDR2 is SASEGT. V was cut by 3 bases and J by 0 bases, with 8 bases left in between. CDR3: CASSETESNYGYTF. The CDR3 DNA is TGTGCCAGCAGTGAGACAGAGTCTAACTATGGCTACACCTTC.

CDR3 nucleotide sequence: TGTGCCAACCGGGACAGACAAGAGACCCAGTACTTC. This sequence encodes CANRDRQETQYF. The rearrangement links TRBV2 to TRBJ2-5, with 7 bases identical to TRBD1. This CDR3 has 12 amino acids. V lost 10 bases, J lost 2 bases, and 4 bases stayed unmatched. The germline V gene has CDR1 SNHLY and CDR2 FYNNEI. Based on the CDR3 plus reference TRBV2 and TRBJ2-5, the full variable domain is EPEVTQTPSHQVTQMGQEVILRCVPISNHLYFYWYRQILGQKVEFLVSFYNNEISEKSEIFDDQFSVERPDGSNFTLKIRSTKLEDSAMYFCANRDRQETQYFGPGTRLLVL.

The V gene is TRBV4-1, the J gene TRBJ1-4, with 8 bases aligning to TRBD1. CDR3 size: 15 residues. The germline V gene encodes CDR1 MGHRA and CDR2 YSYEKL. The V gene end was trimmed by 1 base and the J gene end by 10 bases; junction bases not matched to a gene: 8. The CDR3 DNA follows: TGCGCCAGCAGCCAAGCGAACAGGGGGGAACGAAAACTGTTTTTT. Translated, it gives CASSQANRGERKLFF.

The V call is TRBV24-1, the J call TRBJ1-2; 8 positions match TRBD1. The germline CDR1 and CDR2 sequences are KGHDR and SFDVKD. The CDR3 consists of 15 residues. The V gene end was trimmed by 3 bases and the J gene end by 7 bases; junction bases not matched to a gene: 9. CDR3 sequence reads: CATSDPTGALGGYTF. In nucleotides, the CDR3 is TGTGCCACCAGTGATCCGACAGGGGCTCTCGGTGGCTACACCTTC.

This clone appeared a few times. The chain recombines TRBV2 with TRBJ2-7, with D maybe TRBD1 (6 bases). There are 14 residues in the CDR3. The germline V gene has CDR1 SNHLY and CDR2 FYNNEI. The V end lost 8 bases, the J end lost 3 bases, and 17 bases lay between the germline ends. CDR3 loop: CASRVGGGLYEQYV. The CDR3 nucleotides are TGTGCCAGCCGGGTTGGGGGCGGCCTCTACGAGCAGTACGTC.

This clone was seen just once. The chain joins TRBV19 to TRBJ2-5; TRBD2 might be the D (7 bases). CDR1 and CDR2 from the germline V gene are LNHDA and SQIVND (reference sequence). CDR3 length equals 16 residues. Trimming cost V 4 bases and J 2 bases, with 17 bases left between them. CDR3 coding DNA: TGTGCCAGTAGTAGTATGGGGGCGGGACTACAAGAGACCCAGTACTTC. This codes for CASSSMGAGLQETQYF.

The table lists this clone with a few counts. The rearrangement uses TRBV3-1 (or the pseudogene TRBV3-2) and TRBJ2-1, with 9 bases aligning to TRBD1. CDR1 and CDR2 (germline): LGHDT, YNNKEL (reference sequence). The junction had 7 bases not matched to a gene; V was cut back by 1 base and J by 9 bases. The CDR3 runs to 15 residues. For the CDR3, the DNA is TGTGCCAGCAGCCAAGGCGGGACAGGGTACCGTGAGCAGTTCTTC. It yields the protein CASSQGGTGYREQFF.

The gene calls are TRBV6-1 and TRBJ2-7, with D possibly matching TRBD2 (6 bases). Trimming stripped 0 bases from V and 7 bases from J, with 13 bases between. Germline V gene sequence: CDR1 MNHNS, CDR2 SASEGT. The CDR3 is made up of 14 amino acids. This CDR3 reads CASSEAPGSREQYV. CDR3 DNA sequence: TGTGCCAGCAGTGAAGCCCCCGGGAGTCGGGAGCAGTACGTC.

CDR3 nucleotide sequence: TGTGCCAGCAACCAAGTGGGGGATCTCTCTGGAAACACCATATATTTT. Protein sequence: CASNQVGDLSGNTIYF. The rearrangement links TRBV2 to TRBJ1-3; a possible D gene is TRBD1 (5 bases). The CDR3 covers 16 residues. Germline CDR1 is SNHLY and CDR2 is FYNNEI. Between the trimmed V and J ends, which lost 7 bases and 0 bases, there was a span of 16 bases.

CDR3 nucleotides: TGTGCCAGCAGCTTAGTTGGCGAGACCCAGTACTTC. This translates into CASSLVGETQYF. The chain carries TRBV11-1 and TRBJ2-5; D ambiguous. V was clipped by 1 base and J by 5 bases, with 5 bases between them. CDR1 and CDR2 (germline): SGHAT, FQDESV (reference sequence). The CDR3 extends over 12 amino acids.

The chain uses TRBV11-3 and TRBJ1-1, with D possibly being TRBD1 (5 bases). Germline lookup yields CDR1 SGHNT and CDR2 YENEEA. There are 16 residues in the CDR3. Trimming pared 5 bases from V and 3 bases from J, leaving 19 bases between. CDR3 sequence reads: CASSAQGGKGHTEAFF. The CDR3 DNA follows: TGTGCCAGCAGCGCCCAGGGCGGGAAGGGACACACTGAAGCTTTCTTT.

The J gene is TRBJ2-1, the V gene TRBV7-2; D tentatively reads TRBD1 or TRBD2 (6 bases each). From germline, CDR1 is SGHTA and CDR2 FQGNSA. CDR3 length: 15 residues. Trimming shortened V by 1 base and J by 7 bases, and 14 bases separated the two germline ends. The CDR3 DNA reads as TGTGCCAGCAGCTTAGGGGGGGCGCTTGGGAATGAGCAGTTCTTC. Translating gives CASSLGGALGNEQFF.